Below, 9 T cell receptor beta chains from the same sample are listed, as sequenced in a study of HIV-infected children after antiretroviral therapy interruption. As for treatment: PENTA 11 planned treatment interruption arm or continuous ART arm. The TCR library was built from RNA with a 3' RACE protocol and unique molecular identifiers. TCRdb analysed the 3' RACE reads with MiXCR anew, one entry per CDR3 protein. Of over 15,000 distinct CDR3 sequences listed, approximately 3% were seen once; the top ten hold around 5.1%. Sequenced here: CD45RA+ CD4+ T cells from PBMCs, sampled from a donor given antiretroviral therapy, either interrupted or continuous. Documented subset: naive CD4+ CD45RA+ CD45RO- T cells. The source is a child aged 2 to 17 with HIV.

This clonotype qualifies as medium-sized. The V gene is TRBV10-3, the J gene TRBJ2-7; 11 nucleotides align to TRBD2. With V trimmed by 6 bases and J by 0 bases, 7 bases remained unmatched. CDR1 and CDR2 from the germline V gene are ENHRY and SYGVKD. The length of the CDR3 is 16 residues. The CDR3 loop reads CAISNPTSGTSYEQYF. CDR3 in DNA: TGTGCCATCAGCAACCCGACTAGCGGGACCTCCTACGAGCAGTACTTC.

In its sample, this clonotype was seen many times. The chain couples TRBV20-1 to TRBJ1-1; D is unresolved. Per germline, CDR1 DFQATT and CDR2 SNEGSKA (reference sequence). V lost 0 bases and J 7 bases, leaving 15 bases between the germline ends. CDR3 length equals 14 residues. The chain's CDR3 is CSARDNRAEIEAFF. CDR3 nucleotides: TGCAGTGCTAGAGATAATCGTGCGGAGATTGAAGCTTTCTTT.

This clonotype has ten or more counts. The J gene is TRBJ2-3, the V gene TRBV3-1, with 7 nucleotides matching TRBD2. V trimming: 4 bases; J trimming: 2 bases; junction bases outside the gene matches: 3. The CDR3 length is 14 residues. CDR1 is LGHDT and CDR2 is YNNKEL in the germline V gene (reference sequence). The CDR3 nucleotides are TGTGCCAGCAGCCCTAGCGGCTCCACAGATACGCAGTATTTT. Translated, it gives CASSPSGSTDTQYF.

In this sample, this clonotype turned up many times. The chain recombines TRBV15 with TRBJ1-2, with unresolved D. This CDR3 contains 15 residues. Germline V CDR1 and CDR2: LNHNV, YYDKDF (reference sequence). V shed 0 bases and J shed 8 bases, with 16 bases lying between them. The CDR3 nucleotides are TGTGCCACCAGCAGAGATTCCCCTTTTGAATCCGGCTACACCTTC. Residues: CATSRDSPFESGYTF.

The table lists this clonotype with many counts. The chain employs TRBV14 and TRBJ1-2, with a tentative D call TRBD1 (6 bases). Per the germline V gene, CDR1 is SGHDN and CDR2 is FVKESK. This CDR3 contains 15 residues. V lost 2 bases, J lost 4 bases, and 14 bases lay in between. CDR3 amino acids: CASSQFRDKVYGYTF. The DNA for the CDR3 is TGTGCCAGCAGCCAATTCCGGGACAAAGTCTATGGCTACACCTTC.

This clonotype was observed at least ten times. This rearrangement joins TRBV29-1 to TRBJ2-5; D is uncertain. V lost 1 base, J lost 6 bases, and 15 bases lay in between. CDR3 length equals 14 residues. CDR1 and CDR2 (germline): SQVTM, ANQGSEA. The CDR3 reads CSVEVGKGLKTQYF. CDR3 nucleotides: TGCAGCGTTGAAGTGGGGAAGGGTTTGAAGACCCAGTACTTC.

Ten or more counts support this clonotype. The gene calls are TRBV5-6 and TRBJ2-7, with D maybe TRBD2 (5 bases). This CDR3 region has 16 residues. The V end was cut by 0 bases, the J end by 3 bases, with 16 bases between. The germline gives CDR1 SGHDT, CDR2 YYEEEE. The chain's CDR3 is CASSLGLPPGDYEQYF. The DNA for the CDR3 is TGTGCCAGCAGCTTGGGTTTACCCCCCGGGGACTACGAGCAGTACTTC. Filled out from reference TRBV5-6 and TRBJ2-7, the complete variable domain reads DAGVTQSPTHLIKTRGQQVTLRCSPKSGHDTVSWYQQALGQGPQFIFQYYEEEERQRGNFPDRFSGHQFPNYSSELNVNALLLGDSALYLCASSLGLPPGDYEQYFGPGTRLTVT.

This clonotype rates as medium-sized (0.01 to 0.1%). The chain employs TRBV6-5 and TRBJ2-1; D is perhaps TRBD1 (6 bases). CDR1 and CDR2 from the germline V gene are MNHEY and SVGAGI. The length of the CDR3 is 13 residues. V was trimmed by 6 bases and J by 4 bases, leaving 10 bases between them. The CDR3 coding sequence is TGTGCCAGCAGCCTGACAGGATACAATGAGCAGTTCTTC. This codes for CASSLTGYNEQFF.

This clonotype was picked up many times. This chain connects TRBV18 to TRBJ1-5; 7 positions match TRBD1. V trimming: 3 bases; J trimming: 7 bases; junction bases outside the gene matches: 6. CDR3 length equals 14 residues. Germline loops: CDR1 KGHSH, CDR2 LQKENI. The CDR3 spells CASSPDRDRQPQHF. The CDR3 nucleotides are TGTGCCAGCTCACCCGACAGGGATCGACAGCCCCAGCATTTT. Full variable domain (missing parts from reference TRBV18 and TRBJ1-5): NAGVMQNPRHLVRRRGQEARLRCSPMKGHSHVYWYRQLPEEGLKFMVYLQKENIIDESGMPKERFSAEFPKEGPSILRIQQVVRGDSAAYFCASSPDRDRQPQHFGDGTRLSIL.